The clone carrying this TCR beta chain was seen more than once but under ten times. Antigen unknown. The data belong to a study of T-cell memory formation after mild COVID-19. Study overall: Clusters were largely donor specific. Study-wide results and limits: There was no confirmation that second-wave clones peaking on day 37 were SARS-CoV-2 specific. Clones contracting day 15 to 85 were balanced CD4/CD8; later expanders leaned CD4+.

TCRdb recomputed calls from the 5' RACE reads with MiXCR, one row per CDR3 protein. This repertoire shows approximately 150,000 distinct CDR3 sequences, over 6% found once; its top ten account for just over 2%. The receptor was isolated from an adult woman who had mild COVID-19 (a few samples of this study predate the infection). Cell type and time point are not known. Sequenced input: PBMCs or a T cell subset sorted from them (not recorded which).

The CDR3 DNA sequence: TGTGCCAGCAGTGAGTATGGTGAGCAGTTCTTC. Translated: CASSEYGEQFF. J is TRBJ2-1 and V is TRBV12-3 or TRBV12-4; D remains unclear. The CDR3 sequence is 11 residues long. V dropped 5 bases and J dropped 9 bases, with 8 bases sitting between them.